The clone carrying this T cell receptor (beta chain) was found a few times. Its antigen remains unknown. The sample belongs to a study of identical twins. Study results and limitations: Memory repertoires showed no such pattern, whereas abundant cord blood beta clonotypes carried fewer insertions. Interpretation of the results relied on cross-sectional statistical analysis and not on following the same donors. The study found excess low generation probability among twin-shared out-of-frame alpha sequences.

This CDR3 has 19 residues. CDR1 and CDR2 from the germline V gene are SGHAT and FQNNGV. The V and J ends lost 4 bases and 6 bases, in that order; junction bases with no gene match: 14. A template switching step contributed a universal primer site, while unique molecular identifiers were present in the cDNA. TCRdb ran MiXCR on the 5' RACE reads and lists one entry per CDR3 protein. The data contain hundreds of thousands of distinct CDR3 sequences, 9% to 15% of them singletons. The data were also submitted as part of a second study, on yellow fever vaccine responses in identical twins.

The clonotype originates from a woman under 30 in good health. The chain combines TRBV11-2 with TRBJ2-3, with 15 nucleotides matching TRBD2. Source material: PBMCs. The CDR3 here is CASSSGLAGGPVVSDTQYF. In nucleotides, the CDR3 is TGTGCCAGCAGCTCCGGACTAGCGGGGGGGCCAGTTGTTTCGGATACGCAGTATTTT.